This TCR beta chain was retrieved from a study of cytomegalovirus exposure and HLA in healthy donors. With 60 Vbeta and 13 Jbeta primers, the PCR was carried out. Clones were sequenced by immunoSEQ multiplex PCR, and TCRdb holds only the in-frame ones, with some missing. The data contain 100,000 to 150,000 clones, just under 80% of them singletons. Germline V gene data show CDR1 as SGHVS and CDR2 as FNYEAQ. The length of the CDR3 is 16 residues. V shed 1 base and J shed 0 bases, with 10 bases lying between them. This TCR was recovered from a man aged 25 to 45 in good health and CMV-seronegative. J is TRBJ1-5 and V is TRBV7-6; no reliable D call. The sample taken for sequencing was PBMCs. The CDR3 DNA is TGTGCCAGCAGCTTAGATCTGGCGGGTAGCAATCAGCCCCAGCATTTT. Protein sequence: CASSLDLAGSNQPQHF.